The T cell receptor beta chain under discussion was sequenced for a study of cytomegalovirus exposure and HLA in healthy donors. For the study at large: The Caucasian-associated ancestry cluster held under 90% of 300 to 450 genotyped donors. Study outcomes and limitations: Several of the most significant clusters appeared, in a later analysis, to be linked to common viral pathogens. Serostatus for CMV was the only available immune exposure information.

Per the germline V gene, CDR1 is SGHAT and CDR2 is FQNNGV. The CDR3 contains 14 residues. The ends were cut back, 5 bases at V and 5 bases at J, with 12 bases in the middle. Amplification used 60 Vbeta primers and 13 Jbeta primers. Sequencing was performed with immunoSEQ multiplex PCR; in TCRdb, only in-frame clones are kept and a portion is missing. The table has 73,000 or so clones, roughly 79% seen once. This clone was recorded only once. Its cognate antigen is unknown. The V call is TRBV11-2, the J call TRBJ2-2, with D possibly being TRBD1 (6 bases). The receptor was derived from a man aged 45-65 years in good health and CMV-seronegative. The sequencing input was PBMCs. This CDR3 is CASSAQGMTGELFF. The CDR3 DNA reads TGTGCCAGCAGCGCACAGGGTATGACCGGGGAGCTGTTTTTT.